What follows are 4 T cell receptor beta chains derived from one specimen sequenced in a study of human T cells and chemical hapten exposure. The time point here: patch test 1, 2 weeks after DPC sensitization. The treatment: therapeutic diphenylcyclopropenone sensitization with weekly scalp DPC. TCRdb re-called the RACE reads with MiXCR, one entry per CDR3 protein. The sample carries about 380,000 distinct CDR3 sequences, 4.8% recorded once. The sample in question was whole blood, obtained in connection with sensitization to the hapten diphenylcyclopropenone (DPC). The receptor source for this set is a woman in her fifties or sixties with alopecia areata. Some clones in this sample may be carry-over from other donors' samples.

The CDR3 region has the DNA TGTGCCAGCAGCCAACAGGGAAACTATGGCTACACCTTC. The encoded protein is CASSQQGNYGYTF. V usage is TRBV14 and J usage is TRBJ1-2; TRBD1 is a possible D gene (5 bases). From germline, CDR1 is SGHDN and CDR2 FVKESK. The germline V and J ends were trimmed by 2 bases and 2 bases, with 6 bases remaining between them. The CDR3 is 13 amino acids.

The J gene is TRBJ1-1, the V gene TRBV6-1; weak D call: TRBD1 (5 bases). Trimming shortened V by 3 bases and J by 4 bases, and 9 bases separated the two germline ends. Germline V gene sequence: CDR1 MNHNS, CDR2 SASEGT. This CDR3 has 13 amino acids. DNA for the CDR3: TGTGCCAGCAGTGAGAAGGGGAGCACTGAAGCTTTCTTT. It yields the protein CASSEKGSTEAFF.

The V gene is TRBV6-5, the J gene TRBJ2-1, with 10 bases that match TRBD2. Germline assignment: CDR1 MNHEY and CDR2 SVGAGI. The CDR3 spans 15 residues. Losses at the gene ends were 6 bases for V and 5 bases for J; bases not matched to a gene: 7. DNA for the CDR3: TGTGCCAGCAGCCCGATAGCGGGGGGACACAATGAGCAGTTCTTC. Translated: CASSPIAGGHNEQFF.

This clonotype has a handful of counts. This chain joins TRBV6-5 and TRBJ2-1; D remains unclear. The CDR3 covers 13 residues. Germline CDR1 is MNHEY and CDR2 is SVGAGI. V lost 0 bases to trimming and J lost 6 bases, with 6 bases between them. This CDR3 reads CASSYSYFNEQFF. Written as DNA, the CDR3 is TGTGCCAGCAGTTACTCTTACTTCAATGAGCAGTTCTTC.